This TCR beta chain is from a study of cytomegalovirus exposure and HLA in healthy donors. V was cut by 6 bases and J by 12 bases, with 15 bases left in between. This CDR3 region has 12 residues. Germline V CDR1 and CDR2: MRHNA, SNTAGT. 60 Vbeta and 13 Jbeta primers were used in PCR. Profiling relied on immunoSEQ multiplex PCR, and the TCRdb table lists in-frame clones only, not all of them. This table has around 200,000 clones, around 80% appearing once. This sequence joins TRBV6-4 and TRBJ2-1; no clear D gene. The TCR was taken from a middle-aged man in good health and CMV-seropositive. The sequenced sample consisted of PBMCs. The CDR3 coding sequence is TGTGCCAGCAGGGAAAACTTAACGGGGCAGTTCTTC. This codes for CASRENLTGQFF.